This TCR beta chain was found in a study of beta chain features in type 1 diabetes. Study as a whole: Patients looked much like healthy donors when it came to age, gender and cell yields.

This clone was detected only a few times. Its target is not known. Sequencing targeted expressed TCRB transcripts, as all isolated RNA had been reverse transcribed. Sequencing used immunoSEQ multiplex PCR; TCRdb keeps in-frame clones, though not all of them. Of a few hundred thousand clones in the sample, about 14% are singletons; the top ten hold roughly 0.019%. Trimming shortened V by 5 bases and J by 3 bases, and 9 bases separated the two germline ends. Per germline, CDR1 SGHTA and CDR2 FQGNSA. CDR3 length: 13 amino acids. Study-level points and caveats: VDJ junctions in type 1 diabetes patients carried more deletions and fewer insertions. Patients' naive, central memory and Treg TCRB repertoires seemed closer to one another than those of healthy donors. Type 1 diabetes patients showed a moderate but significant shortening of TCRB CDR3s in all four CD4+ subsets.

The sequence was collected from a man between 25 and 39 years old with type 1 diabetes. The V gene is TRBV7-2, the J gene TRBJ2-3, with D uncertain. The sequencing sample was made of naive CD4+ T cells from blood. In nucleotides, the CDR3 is TGTGCCAGCAGCCCCGAGGCAACAGATACGCAGTATTTT. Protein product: CASSPEATDTQYF.